These 25 T cell receptor beta chains were all obtained from the same sample, sequenced in a study of early T cells in non-severe SARS-CoV-2 infection. Each CDR3 protein gets one entry after TCRdb re-called the 5' RACE reads with MiXCR. The sample has nearly 55,000 distinct CDR3 sequences, about 7.7% seen once. Sequences were derived from whole blood, sampled at baseline. Every receptor here comes from an adult who was a healthcare worker with PCR-confirmed SARS-CoV-2 infection or an uninfected control (not recorded which).

This clonotype was seen a handful of times. The CDR3 loop is CASSNPGGRYEQYF. The CDR3 region has the DNA TGTGCCAGCAGTAACCCGGGAGGGAGGTACGAGCAGTACTTC. This chain connects TRBV27 to TRBJ2-7; 8 nucleotides agree with TRBD2. V lost 5 bases to trimming and J lost 4 bases; unmatched junction nucleotides: 7. Germline V gives CDR1 MNHEY, CDR2 SMNVEV (reference sequence). The CDR3 contains 14 residues.

The gene calls are TRBV7-9 and TRBJ2-5; 7 bases fit TRBD1. The germline V gene encodes CDR1 SEHNR and CDR2 FQNEAQ (reference sequence). The V segment lost 3 bases and the J segment 0 bases; nucleotides outside the gene matches: 7. The CDR3 length is 16 residues. This CDR3 is CASSFGTAPYQETQYF. CDR3 coding DNA: TGTGCCAGCAGCTTCGGGACAGCCCCTTACCAAGAGACCCAGTACTTC.

This clonotype showed up just once. The rearrangement joins TRBV2 to TRBJ2-7, with a weak D call TRBD1 (5 bases). The CDR3 contains 13 residues. CDR1 and CDR2 (germline): SNHLY, FYNNEI. Trimming cost V 6 bases and J 0 bases, with 9 bases left between them. Here the CDR3 reads CASRRTSSYEQYF. The CDR3 DNA follows: TGTGCCAGCAGGAGGACAAGCTCCTACGAGCAGTACTTC.

The chain recombines TRBV20-1 with TRBJ1-1, with D uncertain. The CDR3 is 13 amino acids. From germline, CDR1 is DFQATT and CDR2 SNEGSKA (reference sequence). The germline V and J ends were trimmed by 1 base and 4 bases, with 10 bases remaining between them. CDR3: CSARGGVVTEAFF. The DNA of the CDR3 is TGCAGTGCTAGAGGGGGAGTCGTCACTGAAGCTTTCTTT.

V gene TRBV6-1 combines with J gene TRBJ1-2; no clear D gene. The CDR3 extends over 11 amino acids. Germline V gene sequence: CDR1 MNHNS, CDR2 SASEGT. The V and J ends lost 4 bases and 6 bases respectively, with 6 bases between them. CDR3 nucleotide sequence: TGTGCCAGCAGTGCAAACCATGGCTACACCTTC. This encodes CASSANHGYTF.

This clonotype was counted a few times. The J gene is TRBJ2-2, the V gene TRBV7-6; D ambiguous. The ends were cut back, 1 base at V and 7 bases at J, with 4 bases in the middle. The CDR3 totals 12 residues. Germline assignment: CDR1 SGHVS and CDR2 FNYEAQ. CDR3 residues: CASSLVSGELFF. As DNA, the CDR3 is TGTGCCAGCAGCTTAGTAAGCGGGGAGCTGTTTTTT.

The V and J genes are TRBV5-6 and TRBJ2-5, with TRBD1 matching 8 bases. J lost 1 base, V lost 0 bases, and 5 bases had no gene match. The CDR3 has 16 amino acids. Germline assignment: CDR1 SGHDT and CDR2 YYEEEE. CDR3 loop: CASSLARDRSQETQYF. CDR3 sequence (DNA): TGTGCCAGCAGCTTGGCAAGGGACAGGAGCCAAGAGACCCAGTACTTC.

This clonotype was recorded a few times. The rearrangement joins TRBV20-1 to TRBJ2-5, with 11 bases that match TRBD2. Germline values: CDR1 DFQATT, CDR2 SNEGSKA (reference sequence). The CDR3 contains 18 residues. The V and J ends lost 2 bases and 1 base, in that order; junction bases with no gene match: 12. The CDR3 DNA reads as TGCAGTGCTAGACGGACTAGCGGGCCCAGGGGGCTCCAAGAGACCCAGTACTTC. Its translation is CSARRTSGPRGLQETQYF.

The table lists this clonotype with many counts. The V and J genes are TRBV15 and TRBJ2-5; D is uncertain. CDR3 size: 12 residues. The V gene's germline CDR1 is LNHNV and CDR2 YYDKDF (reference sequence). V was cut by 2 bases and J by 5 bases, with 6 bases left in between. The CDR3 region is CATSRPLETQYF. The CDR3 DNA reads TGTGCCACCAGCAGACCACTGGAGACCCAGTACTTC.

The chain combines TRBV20-1 with TRBJ1-1, with unresolved D. CDR3 size: 14 residues. Germline assignment: CDR1 DFQATT and CDR2 SNEGSKA (reference sequence). The ends were cut back, 0 bases at V and 0 bases at J, with 8 bases in the middle. CDR3 residues: CSAREAYMNTEAFF. The CDR3 bases are TGCAGTGCTAGAGAAGCATACATGAACACTGAAGCTTTCTTT.

Only a few counts were recorded for this clonotype. The CDR3 coding sequence is TGTGCCAGCAGCCCCGGCCAGAACACTGAAGCTTTCTTT. Its translation is CASSPGQNTEAFF. The chain recombines TRBV13 with TRBJ1-1, with D hard to call. The germline gives CDR1 PRHDT, CDR2 FYEKMQ (reference sequence). The CDR3 totals 13 residues. V was clipped by 5 bases and J by 1 base, with 8 bases between them.

This clonotype was seen many times. The chain uses TRBV4-2 and TRBJ2-3; TRBD1 might be the D (6 bases). CDR1 and CDR2 from the germline V gene are LGHNA and YNFKEQ. This CDR3 has 15 amino acids. Trimming removed 1 base from V and 0 bases from J, with 8 bases in between. The DNA for the CDR3 is TGTGCCAGCAGCCAAGGGACAGTTAGCACAGATACGCAGTATTTT. As protein: CASSQGTVSTDTQYF.

This clonotype was seen more than once but under ten times. J is TRBJ2-7 and V is TRBV19; TRBD2 aligns across 8 bases. The germline V gene encodes CDR1 LNHDA and CDR2 SQIVND (reference sequence). The CDR3 has 15 residues. After removal of 3 bases from V and 5 bases from J, the junction contained 9 bases not matched to a gene. The CDR3 sequence: CASSIRPGGSDEQYF. CDR3 DNA: TGTGCCAGTAGTATCCGACCGGGGGGGAGCGACGAGCAGTACTTC.

Within the sample, this clonotype is medium-sized. This rearrangement joins TRBV2 to TRBJ2-5; possible D gene TRBD2, 5 bases. This CDR3 contains 16 residues. Per germline, CDR1 SNHLY and CDR2 FYNNEI. V was trimmed by 1 base and J by 0 bases, leaving 12 bases between them. For the CDR3, the DNA is TGTGCCAGCAGTGAAGGTCAGGACTTCTACCAAGAGACCCAGTACTTC. Translation: CASSEGQDFYQETQYF.

The CDR3 region has the DNA TGTGCCAGCAGTAGAACGACTAGCGGGAGGGCCGTGTTCACAGATACGCAGTATTTT. Amino acid sequence: CASSRTTSGRAVFTDTQYF. The chain couples TRBV6-2 or TRBV6-3 to TRBJ2-3; 14 bases are a match to TRBD2. The CDR3 has 19 residues. J gave up 2 bases and V 5 bases, and 12 bases lay outside the gene matches. Germline V gene data show CDR1 as MNHEY and CDR2 as SVGEGT.

This clonotype was detected many times. V usage is TRBV29-1 and J usage is TRBJ2-5; TRBD2 aligns across 9 bases. V was clipped by 3 bases and J by 5 bases; unmatched bases: 10. The CDR3 length is 15 residues. Germline V gene lookup returns CDR1 SQVTM and CDR2 ANQGSEA. CDR3 region: CSVDGLAGPGETQYF. In DNA, the CDR3 is TGCAGCGTTGACGGGCTAGCGGGACCGGGGGAGACCCAGTACTTC. The variable domain in full, with the rest retrieved from reference TRBV29-1 and TRBJ2-5, is SAVISQKPSRDICQRGTSLTIQCQVDSQVTMMFWYRQQPGQSLTLIATANQGSEATYESGFVIDKFPISRPNLTFSTLTVSNMSPEDSSIYLCSVDGLAGPGETQYFGPGTRLLVL.

The chain joins TRBV2 to TRBJ2-3, with 8 nucleotides matching TRBD2. This CDR3 is built from 14 residues. Germline assignment: CDR1 SNHLY and CDR2 FYNNEI. V trimming: 8 bases; J trimming: 6 bases; junction bases outside the gene matches: 10. The CDR3 nucleotides are TGTGCCAGCGGCTTGGGACTAGAGGGGGATACGCAGTATTTT. Encoded protein: CASGLGLEGDTQYF.

The J gene is TRBJ2-7, the V gene TRBV27, with 8 bases identical to TRBD2. Germline V lookup: CDR1 MNHEY, CDR2 SMNVEV (reference sequence). The CDR3 is 15 residues long. V lost 0 bases to trimming and J lost 12 bases; unmatched junction nucleotides: 13. The DNA of the CDR3 is TGTGCCAGCAGTTTATCTACTAGCGGTATCTACGAGGTGTACTTC. It is translated as CASSLSTSGIYEVYF.

This sequence joins TRBV9 and TRBJ2-1, with 8 bases identical to TRBD2. Germline CDR1 and CDR2: SGDLS and YYNGEE. The V gene end was trimmed by 3 bases and the J gene end by 0 bases; junction bases not matched to a gene: 8. CDR3 size: 17 residues. The CDR3 reads CASSAGAGGLSYNEQFF. CDR3 DNA: TGTGCCAGCAGCGCGGGGGCGGGAGGCCTCTCCTACAATGAGCAGTTCTTC.

There are many counts of this clonotype. The chain has TRBV4-1 and TRBJ1-5; the D is unclear. Germline V gene sequence: CDR1 MGHRA, CDR2 YSYEKL. CDR3 size: 15 residues. V lost 1 base and J 0 bases, leaving 7 bases between the germline ends. This CDR3 reads CASSQVGNSNQPQHF. CDR3 in DNA: TGCGCCAGCAGCCAAGTAGGGAATAGCAATCAGCCCCAGCATTTT.

This clonotype was picked up many times. J is TRBJ1-1 and V is TRBV25-1, with 7 nucleotides matching TRBD1. V trimming: 6 bases; J trimming: 5 bases; junction bases outside the gene matches: 6. The CDR3 is 13 amino acids. In germline, CDR1 is MGHDK, CDR2 SYGVNS. The CDR3 here is CASSRGGRTEAFF. The CDR3 nucleotides are TGTGCCAGCAGCAGGGGGGGGAGGACTGAAGCTTTCTTT.

This clonotype was counted many times. J is TRBJ2-7 and V is TRBV7-9; the D gene could be TRBD1 or TRBD2 (5 bases each). The V and J ends lost 6 bases and 2 bases respectively, with 20 bases between them. CDR3 length: 16 residues. Per germline, CDR1 SEHNR and CDR2 FQNEAQ (reference sequence). CDR3 DNA sequence: TGTGCCAGCAGTAACCGGACCGGGACGGCGGCCTACGAGCAGTACTTC. It yields the protein CASSNRTGTAAYEQYF.

This clonotype was recorded a few times. The gene calls are TRBV6-4 and TRBJ2-1; tentatively, D is TRBD2 (5 bases). The CDR3 runs to 12 residues. Deletions cut 10 bases from V and 4 bases from J, with 11 bases between. Per germline, CDR1 MRHNA and CDR2 SNTAGT. For the CDR3, the DNA is TGTGCCATCCATGAGCGGTACAATGAGCAGTTCTTC. Its translation is CAIHERYNEQFF.

This clonotype was counted between two and nine times. As DNA, the CDR3 is TGCTCAACTCCCGGACAGGGGGGTGGTGAGCAGTACTTC. It is translated as CSTPGQGGGEQYF. The gene calls are TRBV29-1 and TRBJ2-7, with TRBD1 matching 10 bases. The CDR3 runs to 13 residues. Germline CDR1 reads SQVTM; CDR2 reads ANQGSEA.

V is TRBV10-3 and J is TRBJ2-3; the D gene is possibly TRBD2 (6 bases). The V gene lost 4 bases and the J gene lost 4 bases, with 6 bases spanning the gap. This CDR3 has 12 amino acids. Germline-derived CDR1 and CDR2 are ENHRY and SYGVKD. The CDR3 here is CAISGRADTQYF. The CDR3 DNA reads TGTGCCATCAGTGGGAGGGCAGATACGCAGTATTTT.